A single sample is the source of the 27 T cell receptor beta chains below, sequenced in a study of blood T cell repertoires in COVID-19. Generated by immunoSEQ multiplex PCR, the TCRdb table keeps only in-frame clones and is missing some. The sample contains a few hundred thousand clones, 75% to 85% of which appear only once. Sequenced sample: PBMCs or T cells enriched from blood (not recorded which). Receptor source: a man aged 35-49 years who had recovered from COVID-19.

The rearrangement links TRBV4-2 to TRBJ2-2, with 9 bases fitting TRBD2. The germline V gene has CDR1 LGHNA and CDR2 YNFKEQ. The CDR3 consists of 18 residues. J lost 7 bases, V lost 1 base, and 13 bases had no gene match. The chain's CDR3 is CASSQASGAGGMGGELFF. The CDR3 DNA reads as TGTGCCAGCAGCCAAGCCTCAGGAGCGGGGGGCATGGGCGGGGAGCTGTTTTTT.

The sample holds many counts of this clone. V and J are TRBV12-5 and TRBJ1-2; D not resolved. This CDR3 contains 17 residues. The V end lost 2 bases, the J end lost 1 base, and 17 bases lay between the germline ends. Germline V gene lookup returns CDR1 LGHNT and CDR2 FRNRAP. This CDR3 reads CASGLFFAGGVNYGYTF. CDR3 bases: TGTGCTAGTGGTTTGTTTTTTGCTGGAGGAGTTAACTATGGCTACACCTTC.

The CDR3 coding sequence is TGTGCCAGCAGTGACGTTGCAGGGGCCTCTGGAAACACCATATATTTT. Translation: CASSDVAGASGNTIYF. This chain joins TRBV2 and TRBJ1-3, with D perhaps matching TRBD1 (6 bases). The ends were cut back, 3 bases at V and 0 bases at J, with 12 bases in the middle. The CDR3 runs to 16 residues. The germline V gene has CDR1 SNHLY and CDR2 FYNNEI.

The V and J genes are TRBV9 and TRBJ1-4, with D hard to call. V lost 0 bases and J 7 bases, leaving 16 bases between the germline ends. Germline values: CDR1 SGDLS, CDR2 YYNGEE. CDR3 length: 16 residues. CDR3 DNA sequence: TGTGCCAGCAGCGTAGAGGGCGGGCAATGGAGTGAAAAACTGTTTTTT. It encodes CASSVEGGQWSEKLFF.

This chain uses TRBV7-2 with TRBJ1-2, with 8 bases lining up with TRBD1. The CDR3 is made up of 13 amino acids. V lost 5 bases, J lost 8 bases, and 7 bases stayed unmatched. The germline V gene encodes CDR1 SGHTA and CDR2 FQGNSA. CDR3 protein: CASSGQGRGGYTF. CDR3 in DNA: TGTGCCAGCAGCGGACAGGGTAGGGGCGGCTACACCTTC.

The sample holds a few counts of this clone. The rearrangement links TRBV24-1 to TRBJ1-5; D may be TRBD1 (6 bases). This CDR3 comprises 13 residues. Germline assignment: CDR1 KGHDR and CDR2 SFDVKD. Trimming left V 9 bases short and J 5 bases short, with 13 bases between. The CDR3 protein is CATSERGYQPQHF. In nucleotides, the CDR3 is TGTGCCACCTCTGAAAGGGGGTATCAGCCCCAGCATTTT.

This clone was seen only once. The V call is TRBV5-4, the J call TRBJ1-1; 10 nucleotides agree with TRBD1. The V gene end was trimmed by 3 bases and the J gene end by 4 bases; junction bases not matched to a gene: 3. Germline V lookup: CDR1 SGHNT, CDR2 YYREEE (reference sequence). The CDR3 runs to 14 residues. The CDR3 sequence is CASSSTGGGTEAFF. CDR3 nucleotide sequence: TGTGCCAGCAGCTCGACAGGGGGCGGCACTGAAGCTTTCTTT. The full variable domain, rest sourced from reference TRBV5-4 and TRBJ1-1, is ETGVTQSPTHLIKTRGQQVTLRCSSQSGHNTVSWYQQALGQGPQFIFQYYREEENGRGNFPPRFSGLQFPNYSSELNVNALELDDSALYLCASSSTGGGTEAFFGQGTRLTVV.

A remark on this clone: At one boundary the junction diverges from the germline segment, which might be a read error. The chain recombines TRBV29-1 with TRBJ1-4, with D uncertain. The length of the CDR3 is 14 residues. Germline V gene sequence: CDR1 SQVTM, CDR2 ANQGSEA. CDR3 DNA sequence: TGCAGCGTTCAAGAGCCGGGCTCCGGGAAAAAACTGTTTTTT. It is translated as CSVQEPGSGKKLFF. Looking up the rest from reference TRBV29-1 and TRBJ1-4 gives the full variable domain: SAVISQKPSRDICQRGTSLTIQCQVDSQVTMMFWYRQQPGQSLTLIATANQGSEATYESGFVIDKFPISRPNLTFSTLTVSNMSPEDSSIYLCSVQEPGSGKKLFFGSGTQLSVL.

The chain joins TRBV9 to TRBJ1-1; D possibly corresponds to TRBD1 (5 bases). Germline V CDR1 and CDR2: SGDLS, YYNGEE. The length of the CDR3 is 14 residues. V was pared by 3 bases and J by 0 bases, with 9 bases between. The CDR3 bases are TGTGCCAGCAGCGCAGACAGTATGAACACTGAAGCTTTCTTT. This sequence encodes CASSADSMNTEAFF.

The chain recombines TRBV9 with TRBJ1-1; D may be TRBD1 (5 bases). This CDR3 region has 18 residues. V shed 4 bases and J shed 5 bases, with 27 bases lying between them. Germline V gives CDR1 SGDLS, CDR2 YYNGEE. This CDR3 reads CASSPPQGGPRGRTEAFF. CDR3 in DNA: TGTGCCAGCAGCCCCCCTCAGGGAGGGCCGAGGGGTAGGACTGAAGCTTTCTTT.

This clone was counted only a few times. This chain connects TRBV18 to TRBJ1-5, with 11 bases matching TRBD1. The CDR3 is 16 residues long. The germline V gene encodes CDR1 KGHSH and CDR2 LQKENI. The V and J ends lost 1 base and 4 bases, in that order; junction bases with no gene match: 3. CDR3 sequence reads: CASSPLGQGDNQPQHF. CDR3 sequence (DNA): TGTGCCAGCTCACCACTGGGACAGGGGGATAATCAGCCCCAGCATTTT.

This rearrangement joins TRBV5-1 to TRBJ1-6; 8 bases map to TRBD1. The CDR3 has 15 amino acids. CDR1 and CDR2 from the germline V gene are SGHRS and YFSETQ. Unmatched junction bases numbered 4, after V lost 5 bases and J lost 3 bases. CDR3 nucleotides: TGCGCCAGCAGGCTTGGGACAGGCTATAATTCACCCCTCCACTTT. It codes for CASRLGTGYNSPLHF.

The chain uses TRBV2 and TRBJ2-1, with TRBD1 identical over 10 bases. CDR3 size: 14 residues. The trim removed 9 bases at V and 8 bases at J, leaving 10 bases unmatched. Germline loops: CDR1 SNHLY, CDR2 FYNNEI. The CDR3 DNA reads TGTGCCAGTACTAGGACAGGGGGAGTGGATGAGCAGTTCTTC. As protein: CASTRTGGVDEQFF.

CDR3 sequence: CASSLVVQGPQYF. Written as DNA, the CDR3 is TGTGCCAGCAGCTTAGTAGTTCAGGGTCCCCAGTACTTC. This chain connects TRBV7-2 to TRBJ2-5, with D tentatively TRBD1 (5 bases). The CDR3 totals 13 residues. Trimming removed 1 base at V and 9 bases at J, with 12 bases between. Germline values: CDR1 SGHTA, CDR2 FQGNSA.

CDR3 residues: CASSPTGPADYGYTF. The CDR3 bases are TGTGCCAGCTCGCCTACAGGGCCCGCGGACTATGGCTACACCTTC. J is TRBJ1-2 and V is TRBV18; weak D call: TRBD1 (6 bases). CDR3 size: 15 residues. Per the germline V gene, CDR1 is KGHSH and CDR2 is LQKENI. V gave up 6 bases and J gave up 3 bases, with 17 bases separating them.

V gene TRBV5-1 combines with J gene TRBJ2-7, with 7 bases identical to TRBD1. The CDR3 length is 15 residues. CDR1 is SGHRS, CDR2 YFSETQ, per germline. V gave up 6 bases and J gave up 4 bases; unmatched junction bases: 13. In DNA, the CDR3 is TGCGCCAGCACTCCGAGTGGCAGGGGGTTTTACGAGCAGTACTTC. Protein product: CASTPSGRGFYEQYF.

V is TRBV2 and J is TRBJ1-1; tentatively, D is TRBD1 (6 bases). Germline CDR1 and CDR2: SNHLY and FYNNEI. This CDR3 has 15 residues. V lost 1 base and J 6 bases, leaving 15 bases between the germline ends. Here the CDR3 reads CASSEGTAGISEAFF. CDR3 DNA sequence: TGTGCCAGCAGTGAAGGGACAGCGGGAATATCTGAAGCTTTCTTT.

The J gene is TRBJ1-1, the V gene TRBV2; 8 positions match TRBD1. J was trimmed by 5 bases and V by 8 bases; bases with no gene match: 16. The germline V gene encodes CDR1 SNHLY and CDR2 FYNNEI. The CDR3 is made up of 16 amino acids. The DNA of the CDR3 is TGTGCCAGCTACTGGGGGACCACAGGGGGATTTACTGAAGCTTTCTTT. This translates into CASYWGTTGGFTEAFF.

The V and J genes are TRBV3-1 (or the pseudogene TRBV3-2) and TRBJ2-6; D is unclear. The CDR3 sequence is 16 residues long. The V gene lost 2 bases and the J gene lost 0 bases, with 8 bases spanning the gap. In germline, CDR1 is LGHDT, CDR2 YNNKEL (reference sequence). CDR3 in DNA: TGTGCCAGCAGCCAACGTAGCAGCTCTGGGGCCAACGTCCTGACTTTC. Residues: CASSQRSSSGANVLTF.

The chain recombines TRBV5-1 with TRBJ1-2; D gene uncertain. Germline CDR1 reads SGHRS; CDR2 reads YFSETQ. The ends were cut back, 2 bases at V and 1 base at J, with 6 bases in the middle. The CDR3 has 13 residues. The chain's CDR3 is CASSLKYNYGYTF. DNA for the CDR3: TGCGCCAGCAGCTTAAAATATAACTATGGCTACACCTTC.

The chain is built from TRBV2 and TRBJ1-1; perhaps TRBD1 as D (6 bases). The length of the CDR3 is 15 residues. Per germline, CDR1 SNHLY and CDR2 FYNNEI. The V end lost 3 bases, the J end lost 1 base, and 12 bases lay between the germline ends. The CDR3 reads CASSEMQGRNTEAFF. The CDR3 DNA is TGTGCCAGCAGTGAGATGCAGGGGAGGAACACTGAAGCTTTCTTT. The whole variable domain, remainder taken from reference TRBV2 and TRBJ1-1, is EPEVTQTPSHQVTQMGQEVILRCVPISNHLYFYWYRQILGQKVEFLVSFYNNEISEKSEIFDDQFSVERPDGSNFTLKIRSTKLEDSAMYFCASSEMQGRNTEAFFGQGTRLTVV.

The table lists this clone with a count of one. The chain uses TRBV27 and TRBJ2-5, with 11 bases aligning to TRBD2. The CDR3 covers 15 residues. Germline trimming cut 7 bases from V and 3 bases from J; bases unmatched to any gene: 7. Per germline, CDR1 MNHEY and CDR2 SMNVEV (reference sequence). CDR3 protein: CASKGLAGGEETQYF. The CDR3 bases are TGTGCCAGCAAGGGGCTAGCGGGAGGCGAAGAGACCCAGTACTTC.

The CDR3 reads CASSTQTGGGNTEAFF. CDR3 in DNA: TGTGCCAGCTCAACTCAGACTGGGGGGGGGAACACTGAAGCTTTCTTT. This sequence joins TRBV18 and TRBJ1-1; maybe TRBD1 (5 bases). The CDR3 runs to 16 residues. V gave up 5 bases and J gave up 1 base, with 17 bases separating them. CDR1 is KGHSH, CDR2 LQKENI, per germline.

The chain carries TRBV24-1 and TRBJ2-5; 9 bases fit TRBD1. Unmatched junction bases numbered 1, after V lost 9 bases and J lost 3 bases. The CDR3 length is 12 residues. CDR1 is KGHDR and CDR2 is SFDVKD in the germline V gene. The CDR3 region has the DNA TGTGCCACCGGGACAGGGAAAGAGACCCAGTACTTC. This gives the protein CATGTGKETQYF.

The rearrangement links TRBV11-2 to TRBJ2-3; TRBD1 aligns across 7 bases. Germline V gene sequence: CDR1 SGHAT, CDR2 FQNNGV. The CDR3 consists of 16 residues. V shed 1 base and J 3 bases; nucleotides not matched to a gene: 7. For the CDR3, the DNA is TGTGCCAGCAGCTTAGGGCCAGGGGGATTGACAGATACGCAGTATTTT. Translated: CASSLGPGGLTDTQYF. The full variable domain, rest sourced from reference TRBV11-2 and TRBJ2-3, is EAGVAQSPRYKIIEKRQSVAFWCNPISGHATLYWYQQILGQGPKLLIQFQNNGVVDDSQLPKDRFSAERLKGVDSTLKIQPAKLEDSAVYLCASSLGPGGLTDTQYFGPGTRLTVL.

The CDR3 bases are TGTGCCAGCAGCCCACGGACTCTGAGGGTGGGCACTGAAGCTTTCTTT. The encoded protein is CASSPRTLRVGTEAFF. The rearrangement uses TRBV11-2 and TRBJ1-1, with no clear D. CDR3 size: 16 residues. Trimming removed 5 bases from V and 4 bases from J, with 20 bases in between. Germline-derived CDR1 and CDR2 are SGHAT and FQNNGV.

The rearrangement joins TRBV12-3 or TRBV12-4 to TRBJ1-2; D remains ambiguous. This CDR3 is 12 amino acids long. The V end lost 4 bases, the J end lost 8 bases, and 11 bases lay between the germline ends. The CDR3 DNA sequence: TGTGCCAGCAGTTCAGGAGGTTGGGGCTACACCTTC. It codes for CASSSGGWGYTF.